The 23 T cell receptor beta chains below all came from one sample that was sequenced in a study of patients and donors after allogeneic stem cell transplantation. MiXCR, run by TCRdb on the RT-PCR reads, gives a single entry per CDR3 protein. The sample lists about 72,000 distinct CDR3 sequences, less than 30% occurring once. The specimen was blood, either unsorted or a sorted T cell fraction (not recorded which). Receptors originate from a human donor who was either an allogeneic HSCT recipient or a stem cell or donor lymphocyte infusion donor (not recorded which). It is not recorded whose cells these are; they may come from a transplant donor.

This clonotype showed up just a few times. The rearrangement uses TRBV24-1 and TRBJ1-5; unclear D gene. CDR3 length: 15 amino acids. CDR1 is KGHDR, CDR2 SFDVKD, per germline. V was pared by 2 bases and J by 2 bases, with 9 bases between. The CDR3 DNA sequence: TGTGCCACCAGTGATTCTAGGGTAGGCAATCAGCCCCAGCATTTT. It codes for CATSDSRVGNQPQHF.

V usage is TRBV29-1 and J usage is TRBJ2-2, with 7 bases matching TRBD1. Germline V gene data show CDR1 as SQVTM and CDR2 as ANQGSEA. With V trimmed by 4 bases and J by 5 bases, 4 bases remained unmatched. The length of the CDR3 is 13 residues. The CDR3 loop is CSVGATGTGELFF. The CDR3 nucleotides read TGCAGCGTTGGCGCGACAGGGACCGGGGAGCTGTTTTTT.

This chain links TRBV23-1 with TRBJ2-1; possibly TRBD2 for D (5 bases). TRBV23-1 is an ORF, with its function uncertain. The CDR3 is made up of 15 amino acids. Between the trimmed V and J ends, which lost 8 bases and 3 bases, there was a span of 17 bases. The CDR3 bases are TGCGCCAGCCCTCATGGTCGACTAATCTACAATGAGCAGTTCTTC. It specifies CASPHGRLIYNEQFF.

The table lists this clonotype with a few counts. The chain joins TRBV6-5 to TRBJ1-2; the D gene is possibly TRBD1 (6 bases). Germline loops: CDR1 MNHEY, CDR2 SVGAGI. The CDR3 spans 13 residues. The V end was cut by 7 bases, the J end by 8 bases, with 17 bases between. CDR3: CASTMGGQGGYTF. CDR3 sequence (DNA): TGTGCCAGCACCATGGGGGGACAAGGAGGCTACACCTTC.

This clonotype was observed a handful of times. This rearrangement joins TRBV15 to TRBJ1-1, with D uncertain. The ends were cut back, 1 base at V and 0 bases at J, with 6 bases in the middle. CDR1 and CDR2 (germline): LNHNV, YYDKDF (reference sequence). CDR3 length equals 14 residues. The CDR3 DNA sequence: TGTGCCACCAGCAGAGTCATCGTGAACACTGAAGCTTTCTTT. Amino acid sequence: CATSRVIVNTEAFF.

V gene TRBV19 combines with J gene TRBJ1-1; D gene uncertain. The CDR3 runs 14 residues. Germline V gene sequence: CDR1 LNHDA, CDR2 SQIVND (reference sequence). The ends were cut back, 4 bases at V and 0 bases at J, with 9 bases in the middle. The CDR3 coding sequence is TGTGCCAGTAGTAGGCGGATCTTGAACACTGAAGCTTTCTTT. It encodes CASSRRILNTEAFF.

A few counts support this clonotype. The CDR3 region is CASSLGGPDGSSYNEQFF. DNA for the CDR3: TGCGCCAGCAGCTTGGGGGGTCCCGACGGGAGCTCCTACAATGAGCAGTTCTTC. The rearrangement joins TRBV5-1 to TRBJ2-1, with a possible D match to TRBD2 (6 bases). This CDR3 has 18 residues. The V end was cut by 0 bases, the J end by 0 bases, with 16 bases between. Germline V gene data show CDR1 as SGHRS and CDR2 as YFSETQ.

The rearrangement uses TRBV7-9 and TRBJ2-5; the match to TRBD2 covers 11 bases. Losses at the gene ends were 4 bases for V and 2 bases for J; bases not matched to a gene: 3. Germline V gene sequence: CDR1 SEHNR, CDR2 FQNEAQ (reference sequence). The CDR3 runs 15 residues. CDR3 in amino acids: CASSSIAGGQETQYF. CDR3 nucleotides: TGTGCCAGCAGCTCCATAGCGGGAGGGCAAGAGACCCAGTACTTC.

The chain's CDR3 is CASSDPGPVEETQYF. The CDR3 DNA reads TGTGCCAGCAGTGACCCGGGTCCAGTCGAAGAGACCCAGTACTTC. The chain employs TRBV6-1 and TRBJ2-5; no clear D gene. The CDR3 is 15 amino acids. The ends were cut back, 3 bases at V and 3 bases at J, with 14 bases in the middle. Germline V CDR1 and CDR2: MNHNS, SASEGT.

This CDR3 is CASSPSRGYTEAFF. CDR3 in DNA: TGTGCCAGCAGCCCCTCCAGGGGGTACACTGAAGCTTTCTTT. This chain links TRBV7-9 with TRBJ1-1, with 7 bases fitting TRBD1. Trimming at V came to 5 bases and at J to 3 bases, leaving 6 bases not matched to a gene. The length of the CDR3 is 14 residues. Germline CDR1 SEHNR, CDR2 FQNEAQ (reference sequence).

The genes are TRBV9 and TRBJ1-6; possible D gene TRBD1, 5 bases. V was clipped by 0 bases and J by 7 bases, with 11 bases between them. The germline V gene encodes CDR1 SGDLS and CDR2 YYNGEE. This CDR3 contains 15 residues. In DNA form, the CDR3 reads TGTGCCAGCAGCGTAGGTCCGGGGGGGAATTCACCCCTCCACTTT. The encoded protein is CASSVGPGGNSPLHF.

This clonotype was found a few times. The gene calls are TRBV4-1 and TRBJ2-7; D possibly corresponds to TRBD1 (5 bases). V dropped 1 base and J dropped 0 bases, with 10 bases sitting between them. The length of the CDR3 is 15 residues. The germline gives CDR1 MGHRA, CDR2 YSYEKL. CDR3 sequence: CASSQGWTYSYEQYF. CDR3 nucleotides: TGCGCCAGCAGCCAAGGTTGGACATACTCCTACGAGCAGTACTTC.

The chain recombines TRBV7-2 with TRBJ2-5; D could derive from TRBD1 or TRBD2 (5 bases each). Germline V gene data show CDR1 as SGHTA and CDR2 as FQGNSA. The CDR3 consists of 16 residues. V lost 3 bases and J 5 bases, leaving 19 bases between the germline ends. Written as DNA, the CDR3 is TGTGCCAGCAGCTTGGGACGACAAGACATGTGGGAGACCCAGTACTTC. Amino acids: CASSLGRQDMWETQYF.

V and J are TRBV18 and TRBJ2-4; D unresolved. The V gene lost 2 bases and the J gene lost 10 bases, with 12 bases spanning the gap. The CDR3 spans 13 residues. The germline gives CDR1 KGHSH, CDR2 LQKENI. The CDR3 DNA follows: TGTGCCAGCTCACCATCGTTCCCGGATATTCAGTACTTC. This encodes CASSPSFPDIQYF.

This clonotype was observed at least ten times. The J gene is TRBJ1-6, the V gene TRBV9; 7 nucleotides line up with TRBD1. Trimming at V came to 3 bases and at J to 6 bases, leaving 3 bases not matched to a gene. The CDR3 runs 14 residues. Per the germline V gene, CDR1 is SGDLS and CDR2 is YYNGEE. The CDR3 spells CASSGQGSNSPLHF. The CDR3 coding sequence is TGTGCCAGCAGCGGACAGGGTTCTAATTCACCCCTCCACTTT.

V and J are TRBV12-3 or TRBV12-4 and TRBJ2-5; tentatively, D is TRBD1 (5 bases). CDR3 length: 14 residues. V lost 2 bases and J 3 bases, leaving 10 bases between the germline ends. CDR3 in amino acids: CASSLSGREETQYF. The CDR3 region has the DNA TGTGCCAGCAGTTTATCCGGCAGGGAAGAGACCCAGTACTTC.

The sample holds a few counts of this clonotype. The chain recombines TRBV29-1 with TRBJ2-2; no definite D call. The CDR3 has 14 amino acids. The germline V and J ends were trimmed by 7 bases and 4 bases, with 16 bases remaining between them. Germline loops: CDR1 SQVTM, CDR2 ANQGSEA. The DNA for the CDR3 is TGCAGCGCAACCTCAGTGAGGATCACCGGGGAGCTGTTTTTT. The encoded protein is CSATSVRITGELFF.

The chain is built from TRBV30 and TRBJ1-1; D remains ambiguous. The CDR3 totals 11 residues. V was shortened by 5 bases and J by 1 base, with 5 bases between the two germline ends. Germline V gene sequence: CDR1 GTSNPN, CDR2 SVGIG (reference sequence). CDR3: CAWLQNTEAFF. CDR3 sequence (DNA): TGTGCCTGGTTACAGAACACTGAAGCTTTCTTT.

This clonotype was counted once. A single base separates this from a much larger clone, so it may be a read error. No conserved phenylalanine or tryptophan ends this CDR3, so it is likely a read error. This sequence joins TRBV9 and TRBJ1-1; D unresolved. CDR1 SGDLS and CDR2 YYNGEE come from the germline V gene. The CDR3 is made up of 15 amino acids. With 1 base removed from V and 10 bases from J, the gap between germline ends came to 20 bases. The CDR3 sequence is CASSVSPSGPEAAFI. The DNA of the CDR3 is TGTGCCAGCAGCGTATCGCCCAGCGGACCTGAAGCAGCTTTCATT.

This clonotype has just a few counts. This chain joins TRBV7-8 and TRBJ1-4; D is ambiguous. Trimming pared 5 bases from V and 8 bases from J, leaving 9 bases between. The CDR3 has 12 residues. Germline V gene data show CDR1 as SGHVS and CDR2 as FQNEAQ. CDR3 sequence (DNA): TGTGCCAGCAGCCCAGCGGGGGAAAAACTGTTTTTT. Amino acid sequence: CASSPAGEKLFF.

The chain is built from TRBV7-8 and TRBJ2-3, with D maybe TRBD1 (6 bases). Germline CDR1 SGHVS, CDR2 FQNEAQ. There are 15 residues in the CDR3. V was shortened by 5 bases and J by 2 bases, with 14 bases between the two germline ends. As DNA, the CDR3 is TGTGCCAGCAGCAGAGGGATGGGGGCCACAGATACGCAGTATTTT. Translating gives CASSRGMGATDTQYF.

V gene TRBV29-1 combines with J gene TRBJ2-2; D call uncertain. Between the trimmed V and J ends, which lost 7 bases and 5 bases, there was a span of 14 bases. CDR3 length: 13 amino acids. CDR1 and CDR2 from the germline V gene are SQVTM and ANQGSEA. The CDR3 here is CSADLAWTGELFF. DNA for the CDR3: TGCAGCGCGGACCTGGCGTGGACCGGGGAGCTGTTTTTT.

This clonotype was counted a few times. V is TRBV12-3 or TRBV12-4 and J is TRBJ2-1, with 12 positions matching TRBD2. The CDR3 contains 16 residues. The J segment lost 8 bases and the V segment lost 4 bases, leaving 9 bases of the junction unmatched. CDR3 region: CASSSRLAGVWDEQFF. The CDR3 nucleotides are TGTGCCAGCAGTTCAAGACTAGCGGGAGTCTGGGATGAGCAGTTCTTC.